Each of the 20 T cell receptor beta chains below was sequenced from the same sample in a study of OX40 agonist ivuxolimab in advanced cancers. The table came from immunoSEQ multiplex PCR; TCRdb's copy has only in-frame clones and leaves some out. The data contain 70,000 to 95,000 clones, 80% to 90% of them singletons. Source: CD4+ or CD8+ T cells sorted from blood, taken in a trial of the OX40 agonist ivuxolimab. These receptors originate from an adult with an advanced solid tumor such as melanoma, head and neck, liver or kidney cancer.

V gene TRBV27 combines with J gene TRBJ2-3, with 11 nucleotides matching TRBD1. From germline, CDR1 is MNHEY and CDR2 SMNVEV (reference sequence). The CDR3 totals 15 residues. J lost 5 bases, V lost 5 bases, and 6 bases had no gene match. CDR3 region: CASSVGQGGLDTQYF. The CDR3 DNA sequence: TGTGCCAGCAGTGTGGGACAGGGGGGACTAGATACGCAGTATTTT.

The chain is built from TRBV9 and TRBJ2-5, with TRBD2 matching over 8 bases. The CDR3 covers 16 residues. Trimming cost V 0 bases and J 1 base; bases outside gene matches: 5. Germline V gene data show CDR1 as SGDLS and CDR2 as YYNGEE. The CDR3 DNA reads TGTGCCAGCAGCGTAGGGGCGGGGGGCCTCCAAGAGACCCAGTACTTC. This translates into CASSVGAGGLQETQYF.

The V gene is TRBV28, the J gene TRBJ2-7; perhaps TRBD2 as D (6 bases). The CDR3 is 14 amino acids. Trimming removed 2 bases from V and 6 bases from J, with 14 bases in between. Germline lookup yields CDR1 MDHEN and CDR2 SYDVKM. The CDR3 nucleotides are TGTGCCAGCAGTTTAACGGGACTCGGGTTCGAGCAGTACTTC. It yields the protein CASSLTGLGFEQYF.

This clone was seen just once. V usage is TRBV6-5 and J usage is TRBJ2-1; the D is unclear. The V gene lost 4 bases and the J gene lost 2 bases, with 9 bases spanning the gap. Germline CDR1 MNHEY, CDR2 SVGAGI. This CDR3 has 14 residues. CDR3 sequence: CASSFGRPYNEQFF. The CDR3 nucleotides are TGTGCCAGCAGTTTCGGACGTCCCTACAATGAGCAGTTCTTC.

CDR3 sequence (DNA): TGCGCCAGCAGGCAGAAAAGCTCCTACAATGAGCAGTTCTTC. The encoded protein is CASRQKSSYNEQFF. The V call is TRBV5-1, the J call TRBJ2-1; D uncertain. The CDR3 sequence is 14 residues long. Trimming stripped 5 bases from V and 0 bases from J, with 9 bases between. The V gene's germline CDR1 is SGHRS and CDR2 YFSETQ. Together with reference TRBV5-1 and TRBJ2-1, the CDR3 gives the full variable domain: KAGVTQTPRYLIKTRGQQVTLSCSPISGHRSVSWYQQTPGQGLQFLFEYFSETQRNKGNFPGRFSGRQFSNSRSEMNVSTLELGDSALYLCASRQKSSYNEQFFGPGTRLTVL.

The chain recombines TRBV19 with TRBJ1-1, with D maybe TRBD1 (5 bases). The CDR3 runs to 14 residues. Germline-derived CDR1 and CDR2 are LNHDA and SQIVND (reference sequence). V was pared by 2 bases and J by 4 bases, with 11 bases between. In nucleotides, the CDR3 is TGTGCCAGTAGTATAACAGGCCGGGGCACTGAAGCTTTCTTT. Its translation: CASSITGRGTEAFF. The whole variable domain, filled in from reference TRBV19 and TRBJ1-1, reads DGGITQSPKYLFRKEGQNVTLSCEQNLNHDAMYWYRQDPGQGLRLIYYSQIVNDFQKGDIAEGYSVSREKKESFPLTVTSAQKNPTAFYLCASSITGRGTEAFFGQGTRLTVV.

CDR3 nucleotide sequence: TGTGCCAGCAGCCCTTTCATGGACACCTCTGGGGCCAACGTCCTGACTTTC. Translation gives CASSPFMDTSGANVLTF. V and J are TRBV7-2 and TRBJ2-6, with D tentatively TRBD1 (5 bases). CDR3 length equals 17 residues. The ends were cut back, 5 bases at V and 0 bases at J, with 14 bases in the middle. The germline V gene has CDR1 SGHTA and CDR2 FQGNSA.

The chain carries TRBV4-3 and TRBJ2-3; no reliable D call. CDR1 is LGHNA, CDR2 YSLEER, per germline. The CDR3 extends over 14 amino acids. Deletions cut 4 bases from V and 4 bases from J, with 12 bases between. CDR3 DNA: TGCGCCAGCAGCCCAGGAGACTGGGCAGATACGCAGTATTTT. Its protein product is CASSPGDWADTQYF.

This clone was recorded only once. This rearrangement joins TRBV5-5 to TRBJ2-1; 9 nucleotides align to TRBD2. CDR1 and CDR2 (germline): SGHKS, YYEKEE (reference sequence). The CDR3 covers 16 residues. With V trimmed by 0 bases and J by 7 bases, 8 bases remained unmatched. The CDR3 region is CASSLDPASGMNEQFF. The CDR3 DNA is TGTGCCAGCAGCTTGGATCCGGCTAGCGGGATGAATGAGCAGTTCTTC.

This clone was counted between two and nine times. CDR3 bases: TGTGCCAGCAGCTTTGACAGGAGATACTCCTACAATGAGCAGTTCTTC. Translating gives CASSFDRRYSYNEQFF. The chain recombines TRBV11-2 with TRBJ2-1, with D maybe TRBD1 (6 bases). V lost 3 bases to trimming and J lost 0 bases, with 12 bases between them. Germline-derived CDR1 and CDR2 are SGHAT and FQNNGV. The CDR3 extends over 16 amino acids.

The chain employs TRBV6-5 and TRBJ2-3; D is uncertain. The CDR3 has 13 amino acids. V was pared by 5 bases and J by 2 bases, with 8 bases between. Germline assignment: CDR1 MNHEY and CDR2 SVGAGI. CDR3 nucleotides: TGTGCCAGCAGTCTCAGACCCACAGATACGCAGTATTTT. The encoded protein is CASSLRPTDTQYF.

The genes are TRBV7-8 and TRBJ1-1; no clear D. The germline CDR1 and CDR2 sequences are SGHVS and FQNEAQ. V lost 1 base and J lost 2, with 14 bases in between. The CDR3 loop spans 16 amino acids. CDR3 in amino acids: CASSLGHFGINTEAFF. CDR3 coding DNA: TGTGCCAGCAGCTTAGGGCACTTTGGTATTAACACTGAAGCTTTCTTT.

This chain links TRBV28 with TRBJ2-1, with D possibly being TRBD2 (6 bases). This CDR3 has 15 amino acids. CDR1 is MDHEN and CDR2 is SYDVKM in the germline V gene. V was shortened by 5 bases and J by 5 bases, with 16 bases between the two germline ends. Here the CDR3 reads CASSHQVEGHNEQFF. The CDR3 DNA reads as TGTGCCAGCAGTCACCAGGTGGAGGGCCACAATGAGCAGTTCTTC.

This chain connects TRBV20-1 to TRBJ2-5; the D is unclear. Trimming pared 4 bases from V and 4 bases from J, leaving 7 bases between. This CDR3 spans 11 amino acids. CDR1 is DFQATT and CDR2 is SNEGSKA in the germline V gene (reference sequence). The CDR3 here is CSAKVGETQYF. CDR3 bases: TGCAGTGCTAAAGTCGGAGAGACCCAGTACTTC.

The chain employs TRBV28 and TRBJ2-7; D may be TRBD1 (5 bases). Germline-derived CDR1 and CDR2 are MDHEN and SYDVKM. The CDR3 covers 13 residues. V was shortened by 5 bases and J by 2 bases, with 10 bases between the two germline ends. As DNA, the CDR3 is TGTGCCAGCAGTCCCACAGGACCCTACGAGCAGTACGTC. Translation gives CASSPTGPYEQYV.

The V gene is TRBV6-6, the J gene TRBJ2-1, with 13 bases fitting TRBD2. The CDR3 consists of 14 residues. Germline lookup yields CDR1 MNHNY and CDR2 SVGAGI (reference sequence). Germline trimming cut 6 bases from V and 8 bases from J; bases unmatched to any gene: 4. The CDR3 DNA sequence: TGTGCCAGCAGAGGGACTAGCGGGATCCATGAGCAGTTCTTC. Amino acids: CASRGTSGIHEQFF.

The CDR3 DNA reads as TGTGCCAGCATCCCATATTCTGAGCTTTCCGAGCAGTTCTTC. It specifies CASIPYSELSEQFF. The V call is TRBV5-8, the J call TRBJ2-1; D gene uncertain. Trimming pared 6 bases from V and 10 bases from J, leaving 20 bases between. The length of the CDR3 is 14 residues. Per the germline V gene, CDR1 is SGHTS and CDR2 is YDEGEE.

In this sample, this clone turned up once. The V gene is TRBV2, the J gene TRBJ2-2; 8 bases agree with TRBD1. Unmatched junction bases numbered 5, after V lost 6 bases and J lost 2 bases. CDR3 length equals 15 residues. Germline CDR1 SNHLY, CDR2 FYNNEI. The CDR3 DNA reads as TGTGCCAGCAGGAAAGGGACAGGCAACACCGGGGAGCTGTTTTTT. Residues: CASRKGTGNTGELFF.

The genes are TRBV28 and TRBJ2-2; D perhaps matches TRBD2 (6 bases). The CDR3 is 15 residues long. Germline V gene sequence: CDR1 MDHEN, CDR2 SYDVKM. The V end lost 2 bases, the J end lost 5 bases, and 12 bases lay between the germline ends. The CDR3 reads CASSLGTGETGELFF. Here the CDR3 DNA reads TGTGCCAGCAGTTTAGGGACGGGGGAGACCGGGGAGCTGTTTTTT.

This clone came up a few times. The chain carries TRBV19 and TRBJ2-7, with D perhaps matching TRBD1 (6 bases). Per the germline V gene, CDR1 is LNHDA and CDR2 is SQIVND (reference sequence). This CDR3 contains 13 residues. The V and J ends lost 7 bases and 2 bases respectively, with 12 bases between them. The CDR3 DNA reads as TGTGCCAGTAACGACGACAGGACCTACGAGCAGTACTTC. This codes for CASNDDRTYEQYF.